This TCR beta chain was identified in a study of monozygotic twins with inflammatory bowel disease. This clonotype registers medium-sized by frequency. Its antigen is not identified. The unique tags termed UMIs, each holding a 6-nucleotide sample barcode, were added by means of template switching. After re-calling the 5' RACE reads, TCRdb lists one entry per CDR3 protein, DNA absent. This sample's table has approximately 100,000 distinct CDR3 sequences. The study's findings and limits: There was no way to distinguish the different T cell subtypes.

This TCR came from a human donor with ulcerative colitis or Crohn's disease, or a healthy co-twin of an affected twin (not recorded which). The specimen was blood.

The CDR3 region is CSVEGGRNTDTQYF. This chain joins TRBV29-1 and TRBJ2-3. Germline CDR1 is SQVTM and CDR2 is ANQGSEA. There are 14 residues in the CDR3.